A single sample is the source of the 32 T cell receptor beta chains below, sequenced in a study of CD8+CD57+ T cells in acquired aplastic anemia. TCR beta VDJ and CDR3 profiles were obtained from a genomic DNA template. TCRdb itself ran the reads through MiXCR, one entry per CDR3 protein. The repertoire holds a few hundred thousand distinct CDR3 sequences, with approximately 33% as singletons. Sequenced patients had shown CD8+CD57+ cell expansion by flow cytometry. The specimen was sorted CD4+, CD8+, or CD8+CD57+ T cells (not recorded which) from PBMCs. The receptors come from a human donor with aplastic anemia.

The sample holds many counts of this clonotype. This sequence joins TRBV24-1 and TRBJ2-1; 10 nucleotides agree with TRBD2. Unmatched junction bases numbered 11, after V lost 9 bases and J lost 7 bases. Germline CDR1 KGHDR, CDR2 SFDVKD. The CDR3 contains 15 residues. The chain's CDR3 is CATQRLAGSGNEQFF. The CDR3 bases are TGTGCCACCCAAAGACTAGCGGGCTCGGGGAATGAGCAGTTCTTC.

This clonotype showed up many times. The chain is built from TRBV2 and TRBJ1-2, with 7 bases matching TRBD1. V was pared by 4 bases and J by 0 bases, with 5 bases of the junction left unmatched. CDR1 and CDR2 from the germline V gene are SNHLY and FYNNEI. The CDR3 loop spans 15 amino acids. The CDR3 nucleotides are TGTGCCAGCAGTGTTTTGCAGGGGGCTAACTATGGCTACACCTTC. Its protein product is CASSVLQGANYGYTF.

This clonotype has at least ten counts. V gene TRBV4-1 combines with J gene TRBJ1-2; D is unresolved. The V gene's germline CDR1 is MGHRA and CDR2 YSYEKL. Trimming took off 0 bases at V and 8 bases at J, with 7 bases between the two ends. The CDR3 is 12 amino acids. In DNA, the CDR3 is TGCGCCAGCAGCCAAGATGAGAGGGGCTACACCTTC. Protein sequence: CASSQDERGYTF.

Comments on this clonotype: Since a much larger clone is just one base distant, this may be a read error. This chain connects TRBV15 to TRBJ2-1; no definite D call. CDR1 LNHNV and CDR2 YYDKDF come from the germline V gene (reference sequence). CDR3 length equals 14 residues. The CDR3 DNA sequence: TGTGCCACCAGTGGCGAGAGCTCCGACAATGAGCAGTTCTTC. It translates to CATSGESSDNEQFF.

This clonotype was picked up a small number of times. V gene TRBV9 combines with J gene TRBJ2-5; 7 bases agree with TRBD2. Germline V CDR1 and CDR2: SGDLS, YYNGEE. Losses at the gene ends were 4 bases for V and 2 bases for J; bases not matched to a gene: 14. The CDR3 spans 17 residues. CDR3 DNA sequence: TGTGCCAGCAGCTCACGCGGGGGACGGACTCCGCAAGAGACCCAGTACTTC. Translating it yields CASSSRGGRTPQETQYF.

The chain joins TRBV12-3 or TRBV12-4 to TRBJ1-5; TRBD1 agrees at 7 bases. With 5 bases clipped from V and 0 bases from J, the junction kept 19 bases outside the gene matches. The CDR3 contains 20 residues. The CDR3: CASSTKDREGEEYSNQPQHF. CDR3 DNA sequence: TGTGCCAGCAGTACCAAAGACAGGGAAGGTGAAGAGTATAGCAATCAGCCCCAGCATTTT.

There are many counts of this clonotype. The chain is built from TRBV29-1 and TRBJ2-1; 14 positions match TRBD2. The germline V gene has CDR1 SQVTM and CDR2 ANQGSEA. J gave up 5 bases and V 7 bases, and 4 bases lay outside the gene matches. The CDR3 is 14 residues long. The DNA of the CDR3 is TGCAGCGGTAGACTAGCGGGAGGGCACAATGAGCAGTTCTTC. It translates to CSGRLAGGHNEQFF.

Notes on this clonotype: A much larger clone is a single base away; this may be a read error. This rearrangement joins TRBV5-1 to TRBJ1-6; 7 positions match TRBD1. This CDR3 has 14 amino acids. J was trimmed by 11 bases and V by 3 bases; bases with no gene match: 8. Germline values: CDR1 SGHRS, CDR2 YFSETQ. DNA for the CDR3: TGCGCCAGCAGCTCCGGACAGGAGAATCCACCCCTCCACTTT. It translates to CASSSGQENPPLHF.

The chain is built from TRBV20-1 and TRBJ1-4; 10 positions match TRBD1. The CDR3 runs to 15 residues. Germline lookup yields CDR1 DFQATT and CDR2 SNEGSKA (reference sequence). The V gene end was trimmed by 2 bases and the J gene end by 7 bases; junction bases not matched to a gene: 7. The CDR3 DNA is TGCAGTGCTAGATTCGGACAGGGGGGAATTGAAAAACTGTTTTTT. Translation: CSARFGQGGIEKLFF.

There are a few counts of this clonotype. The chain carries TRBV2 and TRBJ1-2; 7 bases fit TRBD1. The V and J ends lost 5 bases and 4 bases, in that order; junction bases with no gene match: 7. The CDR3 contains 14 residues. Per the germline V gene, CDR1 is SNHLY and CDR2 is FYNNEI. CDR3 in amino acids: CASSLRQGGYGYTF. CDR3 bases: TGTGCCAGCAGTCTCCGACAGGGAGGCTATGGCTACACCTTC.

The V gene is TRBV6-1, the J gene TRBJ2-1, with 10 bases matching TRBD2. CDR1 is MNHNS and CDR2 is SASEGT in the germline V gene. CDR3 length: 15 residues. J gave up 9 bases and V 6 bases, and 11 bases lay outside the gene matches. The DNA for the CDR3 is TGTGCCAGCAGAAAAAGCGGGGGGGCAAACAGTGAGCAGTTCTTC. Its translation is CASRKSGGANSEQFF.

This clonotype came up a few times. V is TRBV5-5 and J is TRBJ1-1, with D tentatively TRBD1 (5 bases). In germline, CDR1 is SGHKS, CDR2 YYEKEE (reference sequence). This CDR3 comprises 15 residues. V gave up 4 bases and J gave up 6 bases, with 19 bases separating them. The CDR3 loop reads CASSNRGQGKAEAFF. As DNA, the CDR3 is TGTGCCAGCAGCAATCGAGGGCAGGGAAAGGCTGAAGCTTTCTTT.

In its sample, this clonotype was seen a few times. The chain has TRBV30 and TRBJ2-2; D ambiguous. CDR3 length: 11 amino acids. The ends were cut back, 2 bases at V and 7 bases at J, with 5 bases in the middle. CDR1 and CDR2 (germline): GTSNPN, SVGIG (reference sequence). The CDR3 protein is CAWSRGGELFF. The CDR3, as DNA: TGTGCCTGGAGTCGTGGCGGGGAGCTGTTTTTT.

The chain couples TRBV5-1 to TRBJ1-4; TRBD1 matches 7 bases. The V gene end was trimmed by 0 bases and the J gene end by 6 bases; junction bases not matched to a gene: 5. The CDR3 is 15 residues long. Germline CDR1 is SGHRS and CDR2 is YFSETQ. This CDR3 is CASSLGQGRYEKLFF. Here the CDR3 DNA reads TGCGCCAGCAGCTTGGGACAGGGACGTTATGAAAAACTGTTTTTT. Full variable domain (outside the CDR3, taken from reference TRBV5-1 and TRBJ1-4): KAGVTQTPRYLIKTRGQQVTLSCSPISGHRSVSWYQQTPGQGLQFLFEYFSETQRNKGNFPGRFSGRQFSNSRSEMNVSTLELGDSALYLCASSLGQGRYEKLFFGSGTQLSVL.

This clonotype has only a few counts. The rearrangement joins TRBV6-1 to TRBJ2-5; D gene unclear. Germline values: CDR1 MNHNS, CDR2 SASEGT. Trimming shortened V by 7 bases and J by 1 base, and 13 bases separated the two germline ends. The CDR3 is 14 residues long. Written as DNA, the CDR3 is TGTGCCAGCAATCCAAGGACGGTCCAAGAGACCCAGTACTTC. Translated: CASNPRTVQETQYF.

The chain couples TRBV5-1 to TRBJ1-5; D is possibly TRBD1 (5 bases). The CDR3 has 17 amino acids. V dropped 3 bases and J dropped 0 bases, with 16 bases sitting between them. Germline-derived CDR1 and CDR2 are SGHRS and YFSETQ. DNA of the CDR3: TGCGCCAGCAGCTCACCCGACAGAGAAGATAGCAATCAGCCCCAGCATTTT. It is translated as CASSSPDREDSNQPQHF.

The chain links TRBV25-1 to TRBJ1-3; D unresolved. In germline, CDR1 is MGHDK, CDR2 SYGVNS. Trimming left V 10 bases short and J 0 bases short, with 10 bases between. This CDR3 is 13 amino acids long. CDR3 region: CATSENSGNTIYF. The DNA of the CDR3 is TGTGCCACCTCCGAAAACTCTGGAAACACCATATATTTT.

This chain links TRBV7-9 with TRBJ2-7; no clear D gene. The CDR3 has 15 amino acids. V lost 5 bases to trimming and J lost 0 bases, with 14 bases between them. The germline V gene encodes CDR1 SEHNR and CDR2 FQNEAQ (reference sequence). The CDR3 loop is CASSLPAVSSYEQYF. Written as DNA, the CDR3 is TGTGCCAGCAGCCTTCCGGCGGTGAGCTCCTACGAGCAGTACTTC.

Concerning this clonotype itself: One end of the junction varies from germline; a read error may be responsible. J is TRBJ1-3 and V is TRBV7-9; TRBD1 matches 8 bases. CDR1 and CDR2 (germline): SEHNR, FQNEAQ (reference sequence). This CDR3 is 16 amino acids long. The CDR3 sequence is CASRLDRGSSGNTIYF. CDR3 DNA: TGTGCCAGCAGATTAGACAGGGGTTCCTCTGGAAACACCATATATTTT.

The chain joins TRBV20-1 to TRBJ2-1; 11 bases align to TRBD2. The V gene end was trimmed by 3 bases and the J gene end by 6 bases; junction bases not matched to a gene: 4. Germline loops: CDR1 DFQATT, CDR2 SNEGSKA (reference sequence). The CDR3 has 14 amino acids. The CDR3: CSASLAGGSNEQFF. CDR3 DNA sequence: TGCAGTGCTAGCCTAGCGGGAGGAAGCAATGAGCAGTTCTTC.

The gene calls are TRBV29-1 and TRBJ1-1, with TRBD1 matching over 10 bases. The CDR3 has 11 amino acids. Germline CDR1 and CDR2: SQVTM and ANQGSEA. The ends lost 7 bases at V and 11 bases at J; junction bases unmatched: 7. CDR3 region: CSAVTGGVAFF. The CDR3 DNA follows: TGCAGCGCTGTGACAGGGGGCGTCGCTTTCTTT.

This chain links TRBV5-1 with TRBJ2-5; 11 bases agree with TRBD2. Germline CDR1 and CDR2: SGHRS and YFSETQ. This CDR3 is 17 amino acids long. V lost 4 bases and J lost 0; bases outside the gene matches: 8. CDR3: CASSLYILAGDQETQYF. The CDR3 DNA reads TGCGCCAGCAGCCTCTATATACTAGCGGGAGACCAAGAGACCCAGTACTTC.

In DNA form, the CDR3 reads TGCAGTGCTAGGCGGCGAGGGACCGGGGAGCTGTTTTTT. This sequence encodes CSARRRGTGELFF. The chain carries TRBV20-1 and TRBJ2-2, with D possibly TRBD2 on 5 matching bases. V gave up 3 bases and J gave up 5 bases, with 10 bases separating them. This CDR3 is built from 13 residues. Germline V gene data show CDR1 as DFQATT and CDR2 as SNEGSKA (reference sequence).

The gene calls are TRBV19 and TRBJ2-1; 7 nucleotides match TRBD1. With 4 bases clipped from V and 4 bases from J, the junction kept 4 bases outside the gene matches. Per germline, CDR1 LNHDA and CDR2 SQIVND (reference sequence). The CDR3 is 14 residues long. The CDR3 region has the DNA TGTGCCAGTAGTACCGGACAGGCGTACAATGAGCAGTTCTTC. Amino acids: CASSTGQAYNEQFF. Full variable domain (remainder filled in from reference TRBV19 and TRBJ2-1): DGGITQSPKYLFRKEGQNVTLSCEQNLNHDAMYWYRQDPGQGLRLIYYSQIVNDFQKGDIAEGYSVSREKKESFPLTVTSAQKNPTAFYLCASSTGQAYNEQFFGPGTRLTVL.

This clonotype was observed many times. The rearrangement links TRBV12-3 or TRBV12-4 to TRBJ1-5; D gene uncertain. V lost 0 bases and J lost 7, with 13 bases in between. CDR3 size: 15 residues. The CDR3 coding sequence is TGTGCCAGCAGTTTAGCGTCGGCCGCGGACCAGCCCCAGCATTTT. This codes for CASSLASAADQPQHF.

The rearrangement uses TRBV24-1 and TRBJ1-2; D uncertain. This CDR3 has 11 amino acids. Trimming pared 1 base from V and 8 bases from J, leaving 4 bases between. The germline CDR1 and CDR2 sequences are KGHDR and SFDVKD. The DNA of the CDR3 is TGTGCCACCAGTGATTTTTGGGGCTACACCTTC. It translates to CATSDFWGYTF.

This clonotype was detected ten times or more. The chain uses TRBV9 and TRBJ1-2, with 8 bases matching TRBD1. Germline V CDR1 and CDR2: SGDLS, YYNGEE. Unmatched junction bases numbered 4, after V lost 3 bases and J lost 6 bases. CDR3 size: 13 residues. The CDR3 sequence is CASSARQGNGYTF. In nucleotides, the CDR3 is TGTGCCAGCAGCGCTCGACAGGGGAATGGCTACACCTTC.

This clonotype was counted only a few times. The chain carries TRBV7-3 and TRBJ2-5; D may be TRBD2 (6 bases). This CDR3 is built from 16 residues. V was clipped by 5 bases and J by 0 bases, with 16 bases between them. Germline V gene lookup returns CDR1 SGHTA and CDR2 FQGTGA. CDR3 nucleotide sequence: TGTGCCAGCAGCCACCTGGACTACCCATACCAAGAGACCCAGTACTTC. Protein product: CASSHLDYPYQETQYF.

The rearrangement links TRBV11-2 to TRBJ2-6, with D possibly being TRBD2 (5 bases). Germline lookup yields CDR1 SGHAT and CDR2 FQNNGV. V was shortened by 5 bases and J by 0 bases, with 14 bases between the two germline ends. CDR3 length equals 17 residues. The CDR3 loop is CASSQRHSLSGANVLTF. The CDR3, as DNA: TGTGCCAGCAGCCAGCGGCATTCACTCTCTGGGGCCAACGTCCTGACTTTC.

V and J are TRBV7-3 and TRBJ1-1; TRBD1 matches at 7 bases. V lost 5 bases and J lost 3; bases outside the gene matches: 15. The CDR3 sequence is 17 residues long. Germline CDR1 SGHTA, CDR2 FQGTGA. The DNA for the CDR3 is TGTGCCAGCAGCAATGAACTACCGGGACAGACTTACACTGAAGCTTTCTTT. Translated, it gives CASSNELPGQTYTEAFF.

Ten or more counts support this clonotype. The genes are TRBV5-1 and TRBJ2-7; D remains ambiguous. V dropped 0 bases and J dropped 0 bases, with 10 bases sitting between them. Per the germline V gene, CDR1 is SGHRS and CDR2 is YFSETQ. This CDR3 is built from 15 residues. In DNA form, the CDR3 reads TGCGCCAGCAGCTTGGAGGCGGTGGGCTCCTACGAGCAGTACTTC. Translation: CASSLEAVGSYEQYF.

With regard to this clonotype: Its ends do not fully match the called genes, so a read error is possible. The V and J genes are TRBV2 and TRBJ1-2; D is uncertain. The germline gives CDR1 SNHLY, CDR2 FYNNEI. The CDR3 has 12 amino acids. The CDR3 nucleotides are TGTGACAGCAGTTTTGGGTTTAATGGCTACACCTTC. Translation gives CDSSFGFNGYTF.